This passage covers 27 T cell receptor beta chains from one sample sequenced in a study of T cells after yellow fever vaccination. TCRdb passed the 5' RACE reads through MiXCR, listing each CDR3 protein once. The sample lists approximately 150,000 distinct CDR3 sequences, about 6% occurring once. Source: CD4+ T cells sorted from PBMCs, taken on the day of the first yellow fever vaccination. The receptors come from a young man who received the YFV17D yellow fever vaccine.

This chain connects TRBV6-2 or TRBV6-3 to TRBJ2-5; no clear D. Deletions cut 5 bases from V and 4 bases from J, with 11 bases between. The CDR3 has 13 residues. The germline gives CDR1 MNHEY, CDR2 SVGEGT. This chain's CDR3 is CASSRHPRETQYF. CDR3 in DNA: TGTGCCAGCAGTCGACACCCAAGAGAGACCCAGTACTTC.

This clonotype showed up many times. The chain recombines TRBV12-3 or TRBV12-4 with TRBJ2-5, with D possibly TRBD2 on 6 matching bases. This CDR3 region has 14 residues. Trimming removed 6 bases from V and 5 bases from J, with 16 bases in between. The CDR3 here is CASSVPGTPETQYF. As DNA, the CDR3 is TGTGCCAGCAGCGTGCCTGGGACTCCGGAGACCCAGTACTTC.

This clonotype occurred a few times. The J gene is TRBJ2-7, the V gene TRBV7-2, with unresolved D. Trimming shortened V by 2 bases and J by 6 bases, and 11 bases separated the two germline ends. Germline CDR1 is SGHTA and CDR2 is FQGNSA. The length of the CDR3 is 13 residues. DNA of the CDR3: TGTGCCAGCAGCTTAAGGTTGGGTGTCGAGCAGTACGTC. Translating it yields CASSLRLGVEQYV.

This clonotype has a count of ten or more. The V gene is TRBV7-8, the J gene TRBJ2-2, with D unclear. Trimming removed 5 bases from V and 2 bases from J, with 15 bases in between. CDR3 size: 16 residues. From germline, CDR1 is SGHVS and CDR2 FQNEAQ. CDR3 sequence reads: CASSQRPVGNTGELFF. The CDR3 nucleotides read TGTGCCAGCAGCCAACGGCCGGTAGGAAACACCGGGGAGCTGTTTTTT.

As to this clonotype: With a much larger clone just one base away, this may be a read error. The chain is built from TRBV29-1 and TRBJ2-5, with D perhaps matching TRBD1 (5 bases). The CDR3 length is 16 residues. Germline V gene sequence: CDR1 SQVTM, CDR2 ANQGSEA. V was clipped by 0 bases and J by 5 bases, with 19 bases between them. The CDR3 loop reads CSVEDQGLKGMETQYF. The CDR3 nucleotides are TGCAGCGTTGAAGATCAAGGTTTAAAGGGGATGGAGACCCAGTACTTC.

This clonotype occurred many times. The chain combines TRBV11-2 with TRBJ2-7; 7 positions agree with TRBD2. Trimming cost V 1 base and J 6 bases; bases outside gene matches: 6. The CDR3 length is 14 residues. Per the germline V gene, CDR1 is SGHAT and CDR2 is FQNNGV. For the CDR3, the DNA is TGTGCCAGCAGCTTAGTCGAGGGGAGGGGCGAGCAGTACTTC. Its protein product is CASSLVEGRGEQYF.

The chain joins TRBV5-1 to TRBJ1-1, with TRBD1 matching 12 bases. CDR3 size: 15 residues. Germline V gives CDR1 SGHRS, CDR2 YFSETQ. The junction had 2 bases not matched to a gene; V was cut back by 4 bases and J by 1 base. CDR3 in DNA: TGCGCCAGCAGCGGGGACAGGGGGCAGAACACTGAAGCTTTCTTT. Its protein product is CASSGDRGQNTEAFF. Full variable domain (rest looked up from reference TRBV5-1 and TRBJ1-1): KAGVTQTPRYLIKTRGQQVTLSCSPISGHRSVSWYQQTPGQGLQFLFEYFSETQRNKGNFPGRFSGRQFSNSRSEMNVSTLELGDSALYLCASSGDRGQNTEAFFGQGTRLTVV.

This clonotype was counted many times. This chain uses TRBV5-1 with TRBJ2-1; weak D call: TRBD1 (7 bases). The germline gives CDR1 SGHRS, CDR2 YFSETQ. The length of the CDR3 is 15 residues. V lost 6 bases, J lost 7 bases, and 20 bases lay in between. CDR3 loop: CASTRGDWAGNEQFF. CDR3 DNA: TGCGCCAGCACCAGGGGGGACTGGGCCGGTAATGAGCAGTTCTTC.

This clonotype came up many times. V gene TRBV20-1 combines with J gene TRBJ2-1; 8 bases agree with TRBD2. The trim removed 1 base at V and 8 bases at J, leaving 13 bases unmatched. This CDR3 contains 16 residues. Germline-derived CDR1 and CDR2 are DFQATT and SNEGSKA (reference sequence). CDR3 residues: CSARGGQAGARDEQFF. The CDR3 nucleotides read TGCAGTGCTAGAGGGGGCCAAGCGGGGGCCAGGGATGAGCAGTTCTTC.

This clonotype was detected many times. The V gene is TRBV29-1, the J gene TRBJ1-5; TRBD1 is a possible D gene (6 bases). This CDR3 is 13 amino acids long. V lost 7 bases to trimming and J lost 6 bases, with 16 bases between them. Germline V gene sequence: CDR1 SQVTM, CDR2 ANQGSEA. The CDR3 loop is CSAGGAGGQPQHF. The CDR3 nucleotides are TGCAGCGCCGGGGGCGCCGGGGGTCAGCCCCAGCATTTT.

This clonotype occurred a few times. The chain carries TRBV18 and TRBJ2-2, with D possibly being TRBD2 (7 bases). The CDR3 loop spans 16 amino acids. Trimming took 3 bases from V and 0 from J, leaving 11 bases between them. Germline V gene sequence: CDR1 KGHSH, CDR2 LQKENI. The CDR3 DNA sequence: TGTGCCAGCTCACCCGCGGGGGCGACGAACACCGGGGAGCTGTTTTTT. Its protein is CASSPAGATNTGELFF.

This clonotype was seen many times. The chain is built from TRBV11-2 and TRBJ2-2, with D unclear. Germline V lookup: CDR1 SGHAT, CDR2 FQNNGV. V dropped 0 bases and J dropped 1 base, with 9 bases sitting between them. The CDR3 covers 16 residues. The CDR3 region is CASSLDGQVNTGELFF. The CDR3 DNA reads as TGTGCCAGCAGCTTAGACGGTCAGGTGAACACCGGGGAGCTGTTTTTT.

The chain couples TRBV19 to TRBJ2-5; maybe TRBD2 (5 bases). Trimming stripped 1 base from V and 5 bases from J, with 11 bases between. The germline CDR1 and CDR2 sequences are LNHDA and SQIVND (reference sequence). This CDR3 contains 14 residues. CDR3 loop: CASSIGRSGETQYF. Written as DNA, the CDR3 is TGTGCCAGTAGTATAGGCCGATCGGGGGAGACCCAGTACTTC.

This clonotype appeared many times. V gene TRBV5-1 combines with J gene TRBJ2-7, with 9 positions matching TRBD1. The CDR3 length is 15 residues. Germline loops: CDR1 SGHRS, CDR2 YFSETQ. Germline trimming cut 4 bases from V and 5 bases from J; bases unmatched to any gene: 10. The CDR3, as DNA: TGCGCCAGCAGCCGCCGGGACAGGGAGGTGCACGAGCAGTACTTC. This codes for CASSRRDREVHEQYF.

This clonotype was detected a few times. The J gene is TRBJ2-7, the V gene TRBV6-2 or TRBV6-3; 12 bases fit TRBD1. CDR1 and CDR2 from the germline V gene are MNHEY and SVGEGT. This CDR3 is 14 amino acids long. V lost 10 bases and J lost 8; bases outside the gene matches: 12. In nucleotides, the CDR3 is TGTGCCACCTTTCCAGGGACAGGGGGCGTAAAGCAGTACGTC. Protein: CATFPGTGGVKQYV.

Notes on this clonotype: This may arise from a read error, as a much more abundant clone is one base away. This chain uses TRBV29-1 with TRBJ2-3; no reliable D call. CDR3 length: 13 residues. CDR1 SQVTM and CDR2 ANQGSEA come from the germline V gene. The V end was cut by 4 bases, the J end by 2 bases, with 10 bases between. The CDR3 spells CSVVMGNTDTQYF. Here the CDR3 DNA reads TGCAGCGTTGTGATGGGAAACACAGATACGCAGTATTTT.

This clonotype was counted between two and nine times. The gene calls are TRBV5-4 and TRBJ2-5, with TRBD1 matching 7 bases. CDR1 SGHNT and CDR2 YYREEE come from the germline V gene (reference sequence). V was clipped by 1 base and J by 1 base; unmatched bases: 4. The CDR3 sequence is 15 residues long. This CDR3 is CASSLNRGSQETQYF. CDR3 nucleotides: TGTGCCAGCAGCTTGAACAGGGGTTCCCAAGAGACCCAGTACTTC. The full variable domain, rest sourced from reference TRBV5-4 and TRBJ2-5, is ETGVTQSPTHLIKTRGQQVTLRCSSQSGHNTVSWYQQALGQGPQFIFQYYREEENGRGNFPPRFSGLQFPNYSSELNVNALELDDSALYLCASSLNRGSQETQYFGPGTRLLVL.

The rearrangement uses TRBV12-1 and TRBJ2-5; the table gives TRBD1 as D, unverified against the DNA. TRBV12-1 has pseudogene status. The CDR3 has 14 residues. CDR3 residues: CAPNGAELLETQYF. CDR3 bases: TGTGCCCCAAATGGGGCAGAACTTTTGGAGACCCAGTACTTC.

This clonotype was detected ten times or more. This chain joins TRBV7-2 and TRBJ2-1; D remains ambiguous. The CDR3 spans 12 residues. CDR1 and CDR2 (germline): SGHTA, FQGNSA. V dropped 0 bases and J dropped 13 bases, with 10 bases sitting between them. Written as DNA, the CDR3 is TGTGCCAGCAGCTTAGCGCTGGGGATACAGTTCTTC. Its protein is CASSLALGIQFF.

Many counts were recorded for this clonotype. This chain joins TRBV5-1 and TRBJ1-1; D not resolved. The CDR3 is 16 residues long. Between the trimmed V and J ends, which lost 1 base and 3 bases, there was a span of 16 bases. Germline V gene data show CDR1 as SGHRS and CDR2 as YFSETQ. The CDR3 loop reads CASSLRSPLMYTEAFF. Here the CDR3 DNA reads TGCGCCAGCAGCTTGCGTAGTCCTCTAATGTACACTGAAGCTTTCTTT. The whole variable domain, filled in from reference TRBV5-1 and TRBJ1-1, reads KAGVTQTPRYLIKTRGQQVTLSCSPISGHRSVSWYQQTPGQGLQFLFEYFSETQRNKGNFPGRFSGRQFSNSRSEMNVSTLELGDSALYLCASSLRSPLMYTEAFFGQGTRLTVV.

The chain uses TRBV9 and TRBJ1-6; no reliable D call. V was shortened by 2 bases and J by 10 bases, with 16 bases between the two germline ends. The CDR3 sequence is 15 residues long. Germline values: CDR1 SGDLS, CDR2 YYNGEE. The DNA for the CDR3 is TGTGCCAGCAGCGTCGGGCCGCTGGTGGGGTCACCCCTCCACTTT. Translation: CASSVGPLVGSPLHF.

This clonotype showed up just a few times. This chain links TRBV9 with TRBJ1-2, with D uncertain. With 0 bases removed from V and 4 bases from J, the gap between germline ends came to 10 bases. There are 14 residues in the CDR3. In germline, CDR1 is SGDLS, CDR2 YYNGEE. The CDR3 nucleotides read TGTGCCAGCAGCGTAGGTAACAGAATCTATGGCTACACCTTC. Encoded protein: CASSVGNRIYGYTF.

This clonotype came up many times. J is TRBJ2-5 and V is TRBV5-1; D is tentatively TRBD1 or TRBD2 (6 bases each). The CDR3 sequence is 15 residues long. Germline V gives CDR1 SGHRS, CDR2 YFSETQ. V lost 2 bases to trimming and J lost 2 bases, with 13 bases between them. Written as DNA, the CDR3 is TGCGCCAGCAGCTTTCTCGGAGGGGGTCAAGAGACCCAGTACTTC. Protein: CASSFLGGGQETQYF.

This clonotype has a count of ten or more. The V call is TRBV5-1, the J call TRBJ1-2; D ambiguous. Trimming left V 5 bases short and J 2 bases short, with 10 bases between. The germline V gene has CDR1 SGHRS and CDR2 YFSETQ. CDR3 length: 13 amino acids. The CDR3: CASSTGDNYGYTF. CDR3 DNA: TGCGCCAGCAGTACCGGAGACAACTATGGCTACACCTTC.

This clonotype was found a few times. This chain connects TRBV5-1 to TRBJ1-2; 8 positions agree with TRBD1. The V gene's germline CDR1 is SGHRS and CDR2 YFSETQ. The CDR3 totals 16 residues. J gave up 6 bases and V 4 bases, and 14 bases lay outside the gene matches. CDR3: CASSDPIDRGTDGYTF. In nucleotides, the CDR3 is TGCGCCAGCAGCGACCCAATAGACAGGGGTACAGATGGCTACACCTTC.

This clonotype was observed at least ten times. V is TRBV5-1 and J is TRBJ2-3; 13 bases fit TRBD2. This CDR3 contains 16 residues. V was pared by 0 bases and J by 5 bases, with 3 bases of the junction left unmatched. Germline V gene lookup returns CDR1 SGHRS and CDR2 YFSETQ. Written as DNA, the CDR3 is TGCGCCAGCAGCTTGGAGGGACTAGCGGGGTTAGATACGCAGTATTTT. Its translation: CASSLEGLAGLDTQYF.

This clonotype was seen repeatedly, ten times or more. This rearrangement joins TRBV5-1 to TRBJ2-7, with 7 bases lining up with TRBD1. In germline, CDR1 is SGHRS, CDR2 YFSETQ. This CDR3 spans 14 amino acids. V dropped 4 bases and J dropped 2; count of bases not matched to a gene: 6. The CDR3 region has the DNA TGCGCCAGCAGCCCCGACAGGGTGGCCTACGAGCAGTACTTC. Its protein is CASSPDRVAYEQYF.